A selection of T cell receptor beta chains follows, all from one sample in a study of beta chain features in type 1 diabetes. TCRdb's table, derived via immunoSEQ multiplex PCR, lists solely in-frame clones and lacks some. The table records some 410,000 clones, approximately 15% of them present only once. Sequenced material: naive CD4+ T cells from blood. The receptor source for this set is a man between 25 and 39 years old in good health. The CDR3 runs from the conserved cysteine through the conserved F or W. The D gene is left open where the match is weak. The listing skips clone size in some rows; elsewhere it reads once, few, many or a size class.

v_gene	j_gene	d_gene	abundance	CDR3aa	CDR3nt
TRBV6-5	TRBJ1-5	-	-	CASSYGGRGQPQHF	TGTGCCAGCAGTTACGGGGGAAGAGGTCAGCCCCAGCATTTT
TRBV7-9	TRBJ2-7	-	few	CASSVGTALSYEQYF	TGTGCCAGCAGCGTCGGGACTGCCCTTTCCTACGAGCAGTACTTC
TRBV25-1	TRBJ2-3	TRBD1	-	CASSRQGLGDTQYF	TGTGCCAGCAGTAGACAGGGTCTGGGAGATACGCAGTATTTT
TRBV9	TRBJ1-4	TRBD1	-	CASSVGQGEEKLFF	TGTGCCAGCAGCGTAGGGCAGGGGGAAGAAAAACTGTTTTTT
TRBV30	TRBJ1-2	-	-	CAWSPQGGSADTF	TGTGCCTGGAGTCCACAGGGAGGGAGCGCGGACACCTTC
TRBV30	TRBJ1-5	-	few	CAWSAQVGQPQHF	TGTGCCTGGAGTGCCCAGGTTGGCCAACCCCAGCATTTT
TRBV7-2	TRBJ2-5	TRBD2	few	CASSLSSGGETQYF	TGTGCCAGCAGCTTAAGCAGCGGGGGGGAGACCCAGTACTTC
TRBV10-3	TRBJ2-5	TRBD2	many	CAISVAGNQETQYF	TGTGCCATCAGTGTAGCGGGAAACCAAGAGACCCAGTACTTC
TRBV9	TRBJ2-2	-	-	CASSPGAPNTGELFF	TGTGCCAGCAGCCCCGGGGCCCCGAACACCGGGGAGCTGTTTTTT
TRBV13	TRBJ1-2	-	few	CASSFQWGGYTF	TGTGCCAGCAGCTTTCAATGGGGTGGCTACACCTTC
TRBV7-2	TRBJ1-1	-	-	CASSLELGEAFF	TGTGCCAGCAGCTTAGAGTTAGGTGAAGCTTTCTTT
TRBV7-9	TRBJ2-5	TRBD1	few	CASSSHPGQKKETQYF	TGTGCCAGCAGCTCCCATCCGGGACAGAAGAAGGAGACCCAGTACTTC
TRBV30	TRBJ1-1	-	-	CACSSVPTEAFF	TGTGCCTGTAGTAGCGTTCCCACTGAAGCTTTCTTT
TRBV11-3	TRBJ2-6	-	few	CASSRGRDTNSGANVLTF	TGTGCCAGCAGCCGCGGCCGGGACACGAACTCTGGGGCCAACGTCCTGACTTTC
TRBV7-9	TRBJ2-1	TRBD2	few	CASSYSGLAGVVNEQFF	TGTGCCAGCAGCTACTCGGGACTAGCGGGAGTCGTAAATGAGCAGTTCTTC
TRBV29-1	TRBJ2-3	-	many	CSVQFVRLEDTQYF	TGCAGCGTCCAATTTGTCAGGCTGGAAGATACGCAGTATTTT
TRBV4-2	TRBJ2-5	-	-	CASSQDPVRKETQYF	TGTGCCAGCAGCCAAGATCCCGTACGAAAAGAGACCCAGTACTTC
TRBV4-1	TRBJ2-7	TRBD2	-	CASSPPGLQLGEQYF	TGCGCCAGCAGCCCACCGGGACTACAATTAGGGGAGCAGTACTTC
TRBV15	TRBJ2-2	-	-	CATNRDNTGELFF	TGTGCCACGAACAGGGATAACACCGGGGAGCTGTTTTTT
TRBV7-2	TRBJ2-7	-	few	CASSLGGGSYEQYF	TGTGCCAGCAGCTTAGGCGGTGGGAGTTACGAGCAGTACTTC
TRBV4-1	TRBJ2-7	-	few	CASSRGQQYYEQYF	TGCGCCAGCAGCCGCGGACAGCAGTACTACGAGCAGTACTTC
TRBV7-9	TRBJ2-1	-	few	CASSSLGGLAVNEQFF	TGTGCCAGCAGCTCCCTAGGGGGTCTGGCAGTAAATGAGCAGTTCTTC
TRBV6-6	TRBJ1-1	TRBD1	-	CASSYATGSGTEAFF	TGTGCCAGCAGTTACGCGACAGGGAGTGGCACTGAAGCTTTCTTT
TRBV5-1	TRBJ1-3	-	few	CASSEPSGNTIYF	TGCGCCAGCAGCGAGCCGTCTGGAAACACCATATATTTT
TRBV5-1	TRBJ2-3	TRBD2	-	CASSLETSYWGDTQYF	TGCGCCAGCAGCTTGGAGACTAGCTATTGGGGAGATACGCAGTATTTT
TRBV7-2	TRBJ2-7	TRBD1	-	CASSFGQGHYEQYF	TGTGCCAGCAGCTTCGGACAGGGGCACTACGAGCAGTACTTC
TRBV9	TRBJ2-3	-	once	CASSVSPRETDTQYF	TGTGCCAGCAGCGTATCCCCCCGGGAGACAGATACGCAGTATTTT
TRBV4-2	TRBJ2-1	TRBD2	-	CASSQGTSGRAHEQFF	TGTGCCAGCAGCCAAGGTACTAGCGGGAGGGCCCATGAGCAGTTCTTC
TRBV9	TRBJ1-1	-	few	CASSVAVTGEAFF	TGTGCCAGCAGCGTAGCTGTAACAGGGGAAGCTTTCTTT
TRBV2	TRBJ1-2	-	-	CASSWTNGYTF	TGTGCCAGCAGTTGGACAAATGGCTACACCTTC
TRBV11-2	TRBJ2-1	TRBD1	-	CASTRTGYNEQFF	TGTGCCAGCACCCGGACAGGGTACAATGAGCAGTTCTTC
TRBV7-2	TRBJ2-3	-	few	CASSSSAGTDTQYF	TGTGCCAGCAGCTCATCGGCCGGCACAGATACGCAGTATTTT
TRBV7-9	TRBJ2-7	TRBD1	few	CASSRQGSPYEQYF	TGTGCCAGCAGCCGACAGGGTTCCCCCTACGAGCAGTACTTC
TRBV5-1	TRBJ1-1	-	-	CASSLGTNTEAFF	TGCGCCAGCAGCTTGGGCACGAACACTGAAGCTTTCTTT
TRBV27	TRBJ1-1	-	few	CASSLVGPYTEAFF	TGTGCCAGCAGCCTGGTGGGGCCTTACACTGAAGCTTTCTTT
TRBV4-1	TRBJ1-2	-	few	CASSQDSIVGYTF	TGCGCCAGCAGCCAAGATAGCATCGTCGGCTACACCTTC
TRBV5-6	TRBJ1-2	-	few	CASSLLGTNYGYTF	TGTGCCAGCAGCTTGCTAGGGACTAACTATGGCTACACCTTC
TRBV14	TRBJ2-2	-	-	CASSQVSPIFGELFF	TGTGCCAGCAGCCAAGTTAGTCCGATCTTCGGGGAGCTGTTTTTT
TRBV6-6	TRBJ2-4	TRBD1	-	CASSQQGAPAKNIQYF	TGTGCCAGCAGTCAACAGGGGGCCCCAGCCAAAAACATTCAGTACTTC
TRBV14	TRBJ1-2	-	-	CASSPGGVGYTF	TGTGCCAGCAGCCCAGGCGGGGTTGGCTACACCTTC
TRBV14	TRBJ2-5	-	-	CASSQERGPQETQYF	TGTGCCAGCAGCCAAGAGCGGGGGCCCCAAGAGACCCAGTACTTC
TRBV4-3	TRBJ1-3	-	few	CASSAAPLFGNTIYF	TGCGCCAGCAGCGCGGCCCCTCTGTTCGGAAACACCATATATTTT
TRBV2	TRBJ2-3	TRBD1	-	CASSQGPTDTQYF	TGTGCCAGTTCACAGGGGCCCACAGATACGCAGTATTTT
TRBV7-2	TRBJ2-6	TRBD1	few	CASRPDRAGANVLTF	TGTGCCAGCAGGCCCGACAGGGCTGGGGCCAACGTCCTGACTTTC
TRBV15	TRBJ2-1	TRBD2	-	CATSSASLTSGSYNEQFF	TGTGCCACCAGCAGCGCTTCTTTAACTAGCGGGTCCTACAATGAGCAGTTCTTC